This TCR beta chain is from a study of Ad26.COV2.S vaccination and SARS-CoV-2 variants. Assay used: immunoSEQ multiplex PCR; TCRdb lists only in-frame clones, some missing. The sample records 87,000 or so clones, around 82% being singletons. The CDR3 spans 15 residues. CDR1 and CDR2 from the germline V gene are SEHNR and FQNEAQ (reference sequence). V lost 4 bases to trimming and J lost 3 bases; unmatched junction nucleotides: 9. V is TRBV7-9 and J is TRBJ2-7; 7 bases are a match to TRBD1. Sequences were derived from peripheral blood, sampled after recovery from COVID-19. This clonotype originated in a human donor who had recovered from COVID-19. Written as DNA, the CDR3 is TGTGCCAGCAGCTCGGCACCGGGACAGATCTACGAGCAGTACTTC. It encodes CASSSAPGQIYEQYF.